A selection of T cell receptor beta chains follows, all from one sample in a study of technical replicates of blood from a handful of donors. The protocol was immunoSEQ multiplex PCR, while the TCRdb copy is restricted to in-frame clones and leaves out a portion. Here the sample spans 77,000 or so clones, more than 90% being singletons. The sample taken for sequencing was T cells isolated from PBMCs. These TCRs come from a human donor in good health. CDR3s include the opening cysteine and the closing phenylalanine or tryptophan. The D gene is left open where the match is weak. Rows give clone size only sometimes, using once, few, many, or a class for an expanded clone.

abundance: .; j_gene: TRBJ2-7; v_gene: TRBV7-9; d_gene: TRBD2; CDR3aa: CASSYSWTSQYEQYF; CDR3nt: TGTGCCAGCAGCTATTCCTGGACTAGCCAATACGAGCAGTACTTC
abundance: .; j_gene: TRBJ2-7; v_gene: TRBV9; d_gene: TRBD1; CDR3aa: CASSTGQGEQYF; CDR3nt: TGTGCCAGCAGCACAGGACAGGGGGAGCAGTACTTC
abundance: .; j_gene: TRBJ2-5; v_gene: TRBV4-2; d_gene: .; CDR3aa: CASSQSFQETQYF; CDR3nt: TGTGCCAGCAGCCAATCCTTTCAAGAGACCCAGTACTTC
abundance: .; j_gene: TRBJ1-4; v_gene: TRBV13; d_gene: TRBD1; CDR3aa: CASSLRGYLNEKLFF; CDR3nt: TGTGCCAGCAGTCTCAGGGGGTATCTTAATGAAAAACTGTTTTTT
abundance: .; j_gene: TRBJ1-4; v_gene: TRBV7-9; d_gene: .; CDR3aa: CASSFIAGLDEKLFF; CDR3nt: TGTGCCAGCAGCTTTATTGCAGGGTTGGATGAAAAACTGTTTTTT
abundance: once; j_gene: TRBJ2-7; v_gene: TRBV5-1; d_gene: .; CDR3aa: CASSLTSSAYEQYF; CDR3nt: TGCGCCAGCAGCTTGACTAGTTCTGCCTACGAGCAGTACTTC
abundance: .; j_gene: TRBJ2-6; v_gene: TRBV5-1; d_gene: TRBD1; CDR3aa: CASSKDTGAGANVLTF; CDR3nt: TGCGCCAGCAGCAAGGACACAGGGGCCGGGGCCAACGTCCTGACTTTC
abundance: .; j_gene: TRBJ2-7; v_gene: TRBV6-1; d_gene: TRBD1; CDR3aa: CASSTTGTGLYEQYF; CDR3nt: TGTGCCAGCAGTACGACCGGGACAGGGCTCTACGAGCAGTACTTC
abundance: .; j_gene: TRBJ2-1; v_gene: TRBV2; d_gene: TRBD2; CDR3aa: CASKLLTSGRGNEQFF; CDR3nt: TGTGCCAGCAAACTGCTGACTAGCGGGAGAGGCAATGAGCAGTTCTTC
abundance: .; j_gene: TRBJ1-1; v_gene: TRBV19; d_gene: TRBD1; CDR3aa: CASKEGATEAFF; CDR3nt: TGTGCCAGTAAGGAGGGGGCAACTGAAGCTTTCTTT
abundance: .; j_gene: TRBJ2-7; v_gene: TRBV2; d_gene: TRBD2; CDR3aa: CVTGTRFGEQYF; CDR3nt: TGTGTCACCGGGACTAGGTTTGGCGAGCAGTACTTC
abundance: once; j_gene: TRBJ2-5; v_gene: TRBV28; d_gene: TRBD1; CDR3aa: CASSSQGAHETQYF; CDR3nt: TGTGCCAGCAGCTCACAGGGGGCGCATGAGACCCAGTACTTC
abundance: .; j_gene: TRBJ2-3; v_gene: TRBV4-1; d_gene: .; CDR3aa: CASSQTGRPSSTDTQYF; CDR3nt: TGCGCCAGCAGCCAAACAGGGCGCCCGTCTAGCACAGATACGCAGTATTTT
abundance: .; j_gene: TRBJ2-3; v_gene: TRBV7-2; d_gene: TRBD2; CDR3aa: CASSLPLAADTQYF; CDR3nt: TGTGCCAGCAGCTTACCACTAGCGGCAGATACGCAGTATTTT
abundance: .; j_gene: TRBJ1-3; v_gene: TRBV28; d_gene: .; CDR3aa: CASSPRRVSGNTIYF; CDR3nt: TGTGCCAGCAGCCCGCGGCGGGTCTCTGGAAACACCATATATTTT
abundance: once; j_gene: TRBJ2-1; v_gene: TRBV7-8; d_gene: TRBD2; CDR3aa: CASSLYPTSGSADEQFF; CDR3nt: TGTGCCAGCAGCCTCTACCCTACTAGCGGGAGTGCAGATGAGCAGTTCTTC
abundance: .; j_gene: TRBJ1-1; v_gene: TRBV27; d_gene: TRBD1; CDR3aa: CASRGQSTEAFF; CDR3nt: TGTGCCAGCAGGGGACAGAGTACTGAAGCTTTCTTT
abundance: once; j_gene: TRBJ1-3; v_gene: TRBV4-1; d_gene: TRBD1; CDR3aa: CASSQVGQERFGNTIYF; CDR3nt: TGCGCCAGCAGCCAAGTAGGACAGGAGAGATTCGGAAACACCATATATTTT
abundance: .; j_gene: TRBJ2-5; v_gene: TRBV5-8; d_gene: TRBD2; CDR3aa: CASSFWLAGDQETQYF; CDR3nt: TGTGCCAGCAGCTTTTGGCTAGCGGGAGACCAAGAGACCCAGTACTTC
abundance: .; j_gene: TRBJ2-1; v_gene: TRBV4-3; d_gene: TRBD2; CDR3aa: CASSRIGVAGGPNEQFF; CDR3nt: TGCGCCAGCAGCCGCATAGGCGTAGCGGGAGGGCCCAATGAGCAGTTCTTC
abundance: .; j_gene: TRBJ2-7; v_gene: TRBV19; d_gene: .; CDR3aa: CASSISGDYEQYF; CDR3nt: TGTGCCAGTAGTATATCGGGAGACTACGAGCAGTACTTC
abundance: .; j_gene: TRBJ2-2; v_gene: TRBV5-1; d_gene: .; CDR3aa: CASSLGQAARELFF; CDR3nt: TGCGCCAGCAGCTTGGGGCAGGCCGCAAGGGAGCTGTTTTTT
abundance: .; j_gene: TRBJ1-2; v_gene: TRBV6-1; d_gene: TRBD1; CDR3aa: CASSENPQGAVLYGYTF; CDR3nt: TGTGCCAGCAGTGAAAACCCCCAGGGGGCGGTTCTCTATGGCTACACCTTC
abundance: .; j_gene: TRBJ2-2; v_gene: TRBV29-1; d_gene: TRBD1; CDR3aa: CSVEVTLRGQRTGELFF; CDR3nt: TGCAGCGTTGAAGTAACCCTGAGGGGGCAGAGGACCGGGGAGCTGTTTTTT
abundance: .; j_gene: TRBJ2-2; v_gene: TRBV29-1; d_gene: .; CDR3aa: CSVADTGELFF; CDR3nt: TGCAGCGTTGCAGACACCGGGGAGCTGTTTTTT
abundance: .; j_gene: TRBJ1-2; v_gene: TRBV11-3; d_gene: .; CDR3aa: CASSLDPRERYGYTF; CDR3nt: TGTGCCAGCAGCCTAGACCCCCGGGAGCGTTATGGCTACACCTTC
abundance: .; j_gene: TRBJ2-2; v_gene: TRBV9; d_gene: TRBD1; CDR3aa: CASSVSGTGRTGELFF; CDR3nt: TGTGCCAGCAGCGTCAGTGGGACAGGGAGGACCGGGGAGCTGTTTTTT
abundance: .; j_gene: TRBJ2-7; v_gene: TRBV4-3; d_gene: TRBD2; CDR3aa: CASSQWTSLYYEQYF; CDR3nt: TGCGCCAGCAGCCAGTGGACTAGTCTGTATTACGAGCAGTACTTC
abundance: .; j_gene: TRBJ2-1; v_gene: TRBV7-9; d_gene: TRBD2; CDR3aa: CASSPRLRGENNEQFF; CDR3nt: TGTGCCAGCAGCCCCCGCCTGCGGGGGGAGAACAATGAGCAGTTCTTC
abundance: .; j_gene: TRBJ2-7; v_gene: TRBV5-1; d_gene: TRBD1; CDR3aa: CASSSGPGTGNEQYF; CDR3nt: TGCGCCAGCAGCTCGGGGCCAGGGACAGGGAACGAGCAGTACTTC
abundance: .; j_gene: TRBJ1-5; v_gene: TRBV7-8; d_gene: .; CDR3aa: CASSAVGGSNQPQHF; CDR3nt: TGTGCCAGCAGCGCCGTAGGGGGTAGCAATCAGCCCCAGCATTTT
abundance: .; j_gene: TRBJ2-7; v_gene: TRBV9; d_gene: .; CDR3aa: CASSAQASYEQYF; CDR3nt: TGTGCCAGCAGCGCCCAGGCCTCCTACGAGCAGTACTTC
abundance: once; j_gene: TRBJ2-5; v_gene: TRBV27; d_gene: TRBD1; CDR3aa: CASSSPGQGFPAAQYF; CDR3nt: TGTGCCAGCAGTTCACCGGGACAGGGTTTCCCGGCGGCCCAGTACTTC
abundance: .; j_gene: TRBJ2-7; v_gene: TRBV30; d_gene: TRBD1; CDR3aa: CAWTYQGAGEQYF; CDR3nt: TGTGCCTGGACCTACCAGGGGGCTGGGGAGCAGTACTTC
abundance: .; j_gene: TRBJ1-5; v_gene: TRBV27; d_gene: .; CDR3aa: CASSLFGTLDLNQPQHF; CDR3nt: TGTGCCAGCAGTTTATTTGGCACCCTCGATCTTAATCAGCCCCAGCATTTT
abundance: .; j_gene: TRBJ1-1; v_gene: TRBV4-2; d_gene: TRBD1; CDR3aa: CASSQARGTGTAFF; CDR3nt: TGTGCCAGCAGCCAAGCGCGGGGGACAGGGACGGCTTTCTTT
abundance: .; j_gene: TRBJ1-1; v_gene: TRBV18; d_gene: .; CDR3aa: CASSPFTGKETAFF; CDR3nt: TGTGCCAGCTCACCCTTTACAGGGAAAGAGACAGCTTTCTTT
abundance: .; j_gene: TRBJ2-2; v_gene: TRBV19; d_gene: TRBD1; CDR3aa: CASTLQTGGVTGELFF; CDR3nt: TGTGCCAGTACCCTACAGACAGGGGGGGTCACCGGGGAGCTGTTTTTT
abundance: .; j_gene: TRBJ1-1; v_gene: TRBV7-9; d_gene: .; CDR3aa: CASSRGTAGEAFF; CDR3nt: TGTGCCAGCAGCCGGGGGACGGCTGGTGAAGCTTTCTTT
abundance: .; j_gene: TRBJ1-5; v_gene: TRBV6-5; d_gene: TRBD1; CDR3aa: CASSRTGGQPQHF; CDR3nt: TGTGCCAGCAGTCGGACAGGTGGTCAGCCCCAGCATTTT
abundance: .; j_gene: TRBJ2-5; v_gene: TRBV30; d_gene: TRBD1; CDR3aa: CACRTGYQETQYF; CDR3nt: TGTGCCTGTCGGACAGGGTACCAAGAGACCCAGTACTTC
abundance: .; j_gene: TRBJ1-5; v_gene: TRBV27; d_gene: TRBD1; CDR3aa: CASSIWTGANQPQHF; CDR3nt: TGTGCCAGCAGTATCTGGACAGGGGCAAATCAGCCCCAGCATTTT
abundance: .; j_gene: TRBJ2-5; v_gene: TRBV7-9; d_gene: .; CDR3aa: CASSLSPGWETQYF; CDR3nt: TGTGCCAGCAGCTTATCCCCAGGCTGGGAGACCCAGTACTTC
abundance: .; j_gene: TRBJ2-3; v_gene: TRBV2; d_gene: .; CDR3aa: CASTVTDTQYF; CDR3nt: TGTGCCAGCACAGTGACAGATACGCAGTATTTT
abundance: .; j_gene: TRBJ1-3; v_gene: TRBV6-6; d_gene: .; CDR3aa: CASSNPGAGNTIYF; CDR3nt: TGTGCCAGCAGCAACCCAGGGGCAGGAAACACCATATATTTT
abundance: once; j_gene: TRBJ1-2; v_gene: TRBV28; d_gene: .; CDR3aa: CASRPPTASYTF; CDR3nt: TGTGCCAGCAGACCTCCGACTGCGAGCTACACCTTC
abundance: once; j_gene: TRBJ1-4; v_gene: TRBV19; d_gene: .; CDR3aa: CASSIRGGTNEKLFF; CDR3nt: TGTGCCAGTAGTATACGCGGAGGAACTAATGAAAAACTGTTTTTT
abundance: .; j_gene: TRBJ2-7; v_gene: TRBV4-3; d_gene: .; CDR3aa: CASSQGTQSYEQYF; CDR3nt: TGCGCCAGCAGCCAAGGAACACAGTCCTACGAGCAGTACTTC